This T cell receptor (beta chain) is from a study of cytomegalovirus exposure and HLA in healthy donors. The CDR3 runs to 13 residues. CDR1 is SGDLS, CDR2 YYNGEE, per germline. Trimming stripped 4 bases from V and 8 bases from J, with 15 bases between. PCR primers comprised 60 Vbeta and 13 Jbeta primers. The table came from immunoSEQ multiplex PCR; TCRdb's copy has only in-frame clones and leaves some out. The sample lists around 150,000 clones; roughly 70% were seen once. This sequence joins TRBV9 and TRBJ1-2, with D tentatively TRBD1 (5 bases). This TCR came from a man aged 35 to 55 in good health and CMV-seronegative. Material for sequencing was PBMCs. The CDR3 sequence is CASSPSGGRGYTF. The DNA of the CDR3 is TGTGCCAGCAGCCCCAGTGGGGGGAGAGGCTACACCTTC.